The 10 T cell receptor beta chains given below trace back to one sample, sequenced in a study of molecular identifiers for immune sequencing clone quantification. TCRdb processed the PCR reads anew with MiXCR; each CDR3 protein has one entry. The sample lists around 470,000 distinct CDR3 sequences, around 21% occurring once. The specimen sequenced was naive CD8+ T cells from blood, with Jurkat cell RNA spiked in. Subset: FACS-sorted CD8+CD4-CCR7+CD45RA+ naive T cells. The receptors stem from a human donor in good health. Some libraries in this study had Jurkat cell RNA spiked in.

This clonotype was counted between two and nine times. CDR3 nucleotide sequence: TGTGCCAGCAGCCCCGAATCATTATCAGGACAGGGTGATCCTGAAGCTTTCTTT. It translates to CASSPESLSGQGDPEAFF. V is TRBV4-2 and J is TRBJ1-1; 8 nucleotides match TRBD1. The germline gives CDR1 LGHNA, CDR2 YNFKEQ. The CDR3 totals 18 residues. The V segment lost 4 bases and the J segment 6 bases; nucleotides outside the gene matches: 19.

Comment on this clonotype: This may be a read error: a much more frequent sequence differs by one nucleotide. The chain joins TRBV2 to TRBJ2-3; 8 nucleotides line up with TRBD2. This CDR3 is built from 15 residues. After removal of 5 bases from V and 0 bases from J, the junction contained 4 bases not matched to a gene. The germline CDR1 and CDR2 sequences are SNHLY and FYNNEI. This CDR3 reads CASSRGGASTDTQYF. The CDR3 DNA reads TGTGCCAGCAGTCGGGGGGGGGCTAGCACAGATACGCAGTATTTT.

The J gene is TRBJ2-1, the V gene TRBV5-3; 7 bases fit TRBD1. TRBV5-3 is filed as an ORF, its function uncertain. J was trimmed by 0 bases and V by 8 bases; bases with no gene match: 8. The CDR3 length is 15 residues. The CDR3 loop reads CASSADRDSYNEQFF. The DNA for the CDR3 is TGTGCCAGCAGCGCAGACAGGGACTCCTACAATGAGCAGTTCTTC.

The table lists this clonotype with many counts. The CDR3: CSARDSSLAGGMADTQYF. DNA of the CDR3: TGCAGTGCTAGAGATTCTTCCCTAGCGGGAGGAATGGCCGATACGCAGTATTTT. The genes are TRBV20-1 and TRBJ2-3; 11 nucleotides agree with TRBD2. The V gene end was trimmed by 0 bases and the J gene end by 6 bases; junction bases not matched to a gene: 14. CDR1 is DFQATT, CDR2 SNEGSKA, per germline (reference sequence). The CDR3 is 18 amino acids.

Only a few counts were recorded for this clonotype. This sequence joins TRBV12-3 or TRBV12-4 and TRBJ1-1, with a tentative D call TRBD1 (5 bases). The CDR3 covers 16 residues. Trimming stripped 2 bases from V and 5 bases from J, with 18 bases between. CDR3: CASSLSSGREGTEAFF. As DNA, the CDR3 is TGTGCCAGCAGTTTAAGTTCGGGCAGGGAGGGGACTGAAGCTTTCTTT.

The chain joins TRBV6-1 to TRBJ2-5; D possibly corresponds to TRBD2 (6 bases). CDR1 is MNHNS and CDR2 is SASEGT in the germline V gene. V lost 6 bases to trimming and J lost 2 bases, with 10 bases between them. The length of the CDR3 is 13 residues. The chain's CDR3 is CASRKDYQETQYF. In DNA form, the CDR3 reads TGTGCCAGCAGGAAGGACTATCAAGAGACCCAGTACTTC.

This clonotype was counted between two and nine times. The V call is TRBV2, the J call TRBJ1-1; no clear D. The CDR3 runs 15 residues. The V gene's germline CDR1 is SNHLY and CDR2 FYNNEI. The V and J ends lost 4 bases and 0 bases respectively, with 12 bases between them. The CDR3 nucleotides read TGTGCCAGCAGTGCTTTTGACGACTTGAACACTGAAGCTTTCTTT. It translates to CASSAFDDLNTEAFF.

This clonotype has ten or more counts. The J gene is TRBJ1-2, the V gene TRBV29-1; D not resolved. The germline gives CDR1 SQVTM, CDR2 ANQGSEA. Trimming took 3 bases from V and 2 from J, leaving 13 bases between them. This CDR3 spans 14 amino acids. CDR3 protein: CSVETFQGNYGYTF. The DNA for the CDR3 is TGCAGCGTTGAGACTTTCCAAGGGAACTATGGCTACACCTTC.

Turning to this clonotype: The junction does not match germline at one end; this may be a read error. This rearrangement joins TRBV7-9 to TRBJ2-7; D is uncertain. Germline CDR1 and CDR2: SEHNR and FQNEAQ (reference sequence). CDR3 size: 13 residues. This CDR3 is CASSQQNSYERYF. The DNA for the CDR3 is TGTGCCAGCAGCCAACAAAACTCCTACGAGCGGTACTTC.

Regarding this clonotype: A much larger clone lies a single base off, so this may be a read error. The chain has TRBV30 and TRBJ2-7, with D perhaps TRBD1 or TRBD2 (5 bases each). Germline V CDR1 and CDR2: GTSNPN, SVGIG (reference sequence). V was pared by 2 bases and J by 11 bases, with 19 bases between. The CDR3 is made up of 13 amino acids. CDR3 DNA: TGTGCCTGGAGTTACGATCATGGGACCGACAAGTACTTC. Its protein product is CAWSYDHGTDKYF.